This section outlines one T cell receptor (beta chain) sequence together with its context. Its antigen is unidentified. CDR1 SGHTA and CDR2 FQGNSA come from the germline V gene. The CDR3 totals 17 residues. V trimming: 5 bases; J trimming: 3 bases; junction bases outside the gene matches: 10. The sample originates from a study of T cell responses to AZD1222 COVID-19 vaccine. Study conclusions and caveats: Regions 160-218 and 743-854 dominated among vaccine-associated CD4 TCRs spanning spike. Clonal diversity was possibly underestimated, and white British individuals and females predominated among donors. Regions left unmutated in variants are reportedly the target of nearly half of spike-specific TCRs.

TCRdb's table, derived via immunoSEQ multiplex PCR, lists solely in-frame clones and lacks some. Found here are 250,000 to 300,000 clones, approximately 94% of them singletons; the top ten hold around 0.6%. The sample here was peripheral blood, taken 28 days after the second AZD1222 dose. This receptor was identified in an adult who received the AZD1222 COVID-19 vaccine. V gene TRBV7-2 combines with J gene TRBJ2-3, with TRBD1 matching over 11 bases. This chain's CDR3 is CASSLRTGGMETDTQYF. CDR3 in DNA: TGTGCCAGCAGCCTCCGGACAGGGGGCATGGAGACAGATACGCAGTATTTT.